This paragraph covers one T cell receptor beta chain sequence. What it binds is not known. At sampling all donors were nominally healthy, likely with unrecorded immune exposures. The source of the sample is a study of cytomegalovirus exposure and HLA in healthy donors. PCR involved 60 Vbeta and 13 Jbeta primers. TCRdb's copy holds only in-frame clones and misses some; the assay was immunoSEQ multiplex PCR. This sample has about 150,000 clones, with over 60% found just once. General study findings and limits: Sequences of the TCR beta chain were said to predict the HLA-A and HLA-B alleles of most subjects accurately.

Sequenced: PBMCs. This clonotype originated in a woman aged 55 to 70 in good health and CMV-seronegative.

CDR3 sequence: CATSRDPVYNSPLHF. In DNA, the CDR3 is TGTGCCACCAGCAGAGATCCGGTTTATAATTCACCCCTCCACTTT. This sequence joins TRBV15 and TRBJ1-6; D is unclear. Germline lookup yields CDR1 LNHNV and CDR2 YYDKDF (reference sequence). CDR3 size: 15 residues. V lost 0 bases and J 4 bases, leaving 7 bases between the germline ends. Filled out from reference TRBV15 and TRBJ1-6, the complete variable domain reads DAMVIQNPRYQVTQFGKPVTLSCSQTLNHNVMYWYQQKSSQAPKLLFHYYDKDFNNEADTPDNFQSRRPNTSFCFLDIRSPGLGDTAMYLCATSRDPVYNSPLHFGNGTRLTVT.